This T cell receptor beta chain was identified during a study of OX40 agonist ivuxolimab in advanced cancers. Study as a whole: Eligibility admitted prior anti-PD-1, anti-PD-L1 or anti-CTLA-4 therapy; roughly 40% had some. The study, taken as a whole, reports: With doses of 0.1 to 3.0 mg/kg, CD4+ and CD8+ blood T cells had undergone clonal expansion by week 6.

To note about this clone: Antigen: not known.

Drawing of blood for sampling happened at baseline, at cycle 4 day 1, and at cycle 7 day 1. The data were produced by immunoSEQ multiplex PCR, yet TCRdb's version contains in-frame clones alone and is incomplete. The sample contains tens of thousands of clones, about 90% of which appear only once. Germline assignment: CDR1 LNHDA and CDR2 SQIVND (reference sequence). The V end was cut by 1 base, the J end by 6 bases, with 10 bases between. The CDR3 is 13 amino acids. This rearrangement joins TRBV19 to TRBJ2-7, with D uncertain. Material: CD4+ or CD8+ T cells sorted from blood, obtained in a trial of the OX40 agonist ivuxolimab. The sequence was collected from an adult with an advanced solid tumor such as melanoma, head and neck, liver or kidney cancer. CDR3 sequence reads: CASSIGYWGEQYF. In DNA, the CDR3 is TGTGCCAGTAGTATAGGTTATTGGGGCGAGCAGTACTTC.